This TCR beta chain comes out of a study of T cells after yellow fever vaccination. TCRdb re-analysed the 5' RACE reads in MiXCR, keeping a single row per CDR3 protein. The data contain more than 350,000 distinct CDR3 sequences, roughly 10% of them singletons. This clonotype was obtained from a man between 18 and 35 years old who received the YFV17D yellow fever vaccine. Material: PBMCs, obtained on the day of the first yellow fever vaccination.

The CDR3 region has the DNA TGTGCCAGTAGTTCCCCAGGGAACCAAGAGACCCAGTACTTC. This gives the protein CASSSPGNQETQYF. The chain recombines TRBV19 with TRBJ2-5, with a possible D match to TRBD1 (5 bases). The CDR3 contains 14 residues. V lost 5 bases and J lost 0, with 10 bases in between. Per germline, CDR1 LNHDA and CDR2 SQIVND (reference sequence).